This entry lists 18 T cell receptor beta chains sequenced from one sample in a study of neoadjuvant nivolumab and ipilimumab in lung cancer. Using immunoSEQ multiplex PCR, the repertoire was profiled, and TCRdb retains in-frame clones only, with some absent. The sample records fewer than 20,000 clones, roughly three quarters being singletons. Sequenced material: tumor tissue, taken after neoadjuvant nivolumab, alone or with ipilimumab, at or shortly before surgery. The receptors come from an adult with non-small cell lung cancer.

This clone appeared a single time. This chain joins TRBV11-2 and TRBJ2-1; maybe TRBD2 (5 bases). The CDR3 has 14 residues. V lost 2 bases, J lost 12 bases, and 17 bases lay in between. In germline, CDR1 is SGHAT, CDR2 FQNNGV. CDR3 sequence reads: CASSLQDLIPTQFF. The CDR3 nucleotides read TGTGCCAGCAGCTTACAGGACTTAATTCCGACGCAGTTCTTC.

CDR3 loop: CSVEEVRGLTGELFF. The CDR3 DNA is TGCAGCGTTGAAGAAGTCAGGGGGCTCACCGGGGAGCTGTTTTTT. The J gene is TRBJ2-2, the V gene TRBV29-1; 8 nucleotides agree with TRBD1. Germline CDR1 is SQVTM and CDR2 is ANQGSEA. The CDR3 loop spans 15 amino acids. Germline trimming cut 0 bases from V and 4 bases from J; bases unmatched to any gene: 4.

The gene calls are TRBV30 and TRBJ2-6; D uncertain. Germline V gives CDR1 GTSNPN, CDR2 SVGIG (reference sequence). V lost 1 base, J lost 0 bases, and 16 bases lay in between. This CDR3 is 18 amino acids long. The CDR3 loop is CAWSAPRQRPSGANVLTF. CDR3 sequence (DNA): TGTGCCTGGAGTGCCCCTAGGCAGAGGCCCTCTGGGGCCAACGTCCTGACTTTC.

The chain has TRBV11-2 and TRBJ1-1; D is perhaps TRBD1 (6 bases). The CDR3 sequence is 14 residues long. V lost 3 bases, J lost 4 bases, and 12 bases lay in between. Germline CDR1 reads SGHAT; CDR2 reads FQNNGV. In nucleotides, the CDR3 is TGTGCCAGCAGCTTTACAGTGGACAGCACTGAAGCTTTCTTT. Amino acids: CASSFTVDSTEAFF.

This clone was detected a few times. The rearrangement uses TRBV29-1 and TRBJ2-5, with no clear D. Germline values: CDR1 SQVTM, CDR2 ANQGSEA. This CDR3 is 12 amino acids long. Trimming shortened V by 5 bases and J by 5 bases, and 12 bases separated the two germline ends. Here the CDR3 DNA reads TGCAGCGTTCGCATGCAATGGGAGACCCAGTACTTC. Translating gives CSVRMQWETQYF. Full variable domain (outside the CDR3, taken from reference TRBV29-1 and TRBJ2-5): SAVISQKPSRDICQRGTSLTIQCQVDSQVTMMFWYRQQPGQSLTLIATANQGSEATYESGFVIDKFPISRPNLTFSTLTVSNMSPEDSSIYLCSVRMQWETQYFGPGTRLLVL.

The chain is built from TRBV7-9 and TRBJ2-5; no clear D. V was clipped by 3 bases and J by 4 bases, with 3 bases between them. Germline V gene sequence: CDR1 SEHNR, CDR2 FQNEAQ (reference sequence). The CDR3 is made up of 11 amino acids. CDR3 nucleotide sequence: TGTGCCAGCAGCTTCAGAGAGACCCAGTACTTC. Protein: CASSFRETQYF.

This clone showed up just a few times. The V gene is TRBV29-1, the J gene TRBJ2-2; 12 bases match TRBD2. Germline V CDR1 and CDR2: SQVTM, ANQGSEA. The CDR3 is 14 amino acids. V was clipped by 3 bases and J by 6 bases; unmatched bases: 2. As DNA, the CDR3 is TGCAGCGTTGATCCTAGCGGGAGGGCCGGGGAGCTGTTTTTT. It encodes CSVDPSGRAGELFF.

This clone turned up a few times. The V gene is TRBV19, the J gene TRBJ2-3; possible D gene TRBD2, 5 bases. With 9 bases removed from V and 3 bases from J, the gap between germline ends came to 16 bases. Looked up from germline, CDR1 is LNHDA and CDR2 is SQIVND (reference sequence). The CDR3 totals 14 residues. DNA of the CDR3: TGTGCCAGCGCTCCGAATTTAGCGACAGATACGCAGTATTTT. The encoded protein is CASAPNLATDTQYF.

V is TRBV7-9 and J is TRBJ2-7, with 7 bases fitting TRBD1. There are 13 residues in the CDR3. Looked up from germline, CDR1 is SEHNR and CDR2 is FQNEAQ (reference sequence). V lost 6 bases and J lost 5; bases outside the gene matches: 7. The DNA for the CDR3 is TGTGCCAGCAGAGCCGGGACAGAAGACGAGCAGTACTTC. It encodes CASRAGTEDEQYF. Drawing the rest from reference TRBV7-9 and TRBJ2-7, the complete variable domain is DTGVSQNPRHKITKRGQNVTFRCDPISEHNRLYWYRQTLGQGPEFLTYFQNEAQLEKSRLLSDRFSAERPKGSFSTLEIQRTEQGDSAMYLCASRAGTEDEQYFGPGTRLTVT.

The rearrangement links TRBV9 to TRBJ2-7; the match to TRBD1 covers 7 bases. Germline CDR1 reads SGDLS; CDR2 reads YYNGEE. The CDR3 spans 16 residues. J gave up 2 bases and V 4 bases, and 12 bases lay outside the gene matches. CDR3 coding DNA: TGTGCCAGCAGCTCACGAAAGGACAGGCCCGCCTACGAGCAGTACTTC. Its protein product is CASSSRKDRPAYEQYF.

The chain employs TRBV6-5 and TRBJ2-7; D possibly matches TRBD1 or TRBD2 (5 bases each). The V and J ends lost 2 bases and 3 bases respectively, with 11 bases between them. From germline, CDR1 is MNHEY and CDR2 SVGAGI. The CDR3 has 14 amino acids. Here the CDR3 DNA reads TGTGCCAGCAGTTACGGGGACGGCTACTACGAGCAGTACTTC. As protein: CASSYGDGYYEQYF.

This clone was seen a handful of times. J is TRBJ2-1 and V is TRBV20-1; no definite D call. The CDR3 has 10 amino acids. The germline CDR1 and CDR2 sequences are DFQATT and SNEGSKA (reference sequence). Deletions cut 5 bases from V and 8 bases from J, with 7 bases between. The CDR3 bases are TGCAGTGCTGGCAAGCATGAGCAGTTCTTC. It encodes CSAGKHEQFF.

This sequence joins TRBV5-8 and TRBJ2-1; perhaps D is TRBD1 or TRBD2 (5 bases each). V was trimmed by 5 bases and J by 8 bases, leaving 20 bases between them. Per the germline V gene, CDR1 is SGHTS and CDR2 is YDEGEE. The CDR3 consists of 15 residues. DNA for the CDR3: TGTGCCAGCAGGGTCTCGGGGCCCGCGGTACATGAGCAGTTCTTC. Amino acids: CASRVSGPAVHEQFF.

The chain is built from TRBV11-3 and TRBJ2-4; 9 bases are a match to TRBD2. Germline lookup yields CDR1 SGHNT and CDR2 YENEEA. The V gene end was trimmed by 0 bases and the J gene end by 12 bases; junction bases not matched to a gene: 21. The CDR3 runs 19 residues. CDR3 bases: TGTGCCAGCAGCTTAGAGTGTCCCTGGGCGGGAGGGCCGGGGGTGTATCAGTACTTC. Translation: CASSLECPWAGGPGVYQYF. The full variable domain, in which reference TRBV11-3 and TRBJ2-4 provide the parts outside the CDR3, is EAGVVQSPRYKIIEKKQPVAFWCNPISGHNTLYWYLQNLGQGPELLIRYENEEAVDDSQLPKDRFSAERLKGVDSTLKIQPAELGDSAVYLCASSLECPWAGGPGVYQYFGAGTRLSVL.

The chain has TRBV6-5 and TRBJ1-1, with D maybe TRBD1 (6 bases). Germline V gives CDR1 MNHEY, CDR2 SVGAGI. The V end was cut by 6 bases, the J end by 0 bases, with 14 bases between. CDR3 length: 15 residues. The CDR3 DNA reads as TGTGCCAGCAGACCCCTAGGGGGTGTGAACACTGAAGCTTTCTTT. It encodes CASRPLGGVNTEAFF.

V gene TRBV9 combines with J gene TRBJ1-2; tentatively, D is TRBD1 (6 bases). The germline CDR1 and CDR2 sequences are SGDLS and YYNGEE. There are 15 residues in the CDR3. The ends were cut back, 2 bases at V and 3 bases at J, with 14 bases in the middle. CDR3 in amino acids: CASSVIPGAYYGYTF. Here the CDR3 DNA reads TGTGCCAGCAGCGTGATTCCGGGGGCTTACTATGGCTACACCTTC.

This chain connects TRBV7-9 to TRBJ1-1; D perhaps matches TRBD1 (6 bases). V lost 2 bases, J lost 4 bases, and 11 bases lay in between. Per germline, CDR1 SEHNR and CDR2 FQNEAQ (reference sequence). This CDR3 is built from 14 residues. The CDR3 nucleotides read TGTGCCAGCAGCTTAATGGGGGGCGGCACTGAAGCTTTCTTT. This translates into CASSLMGGGTEAFF.

There are a few counts of this clone. The chain uses TRBV30 and TRBJ1-1; 7 bases fit TRBD1. The CDR3 length is 13 residues. Germline loops: CDR1 GTSNPN, CDR2 SVGIG (reference sequence). The V and J ends lost 8 bases and 0 bases, in that order; junction bases with no gene match: 6. CDR3 sequence (DNA): TGTGCCGGACGGACAGGACTGAACACTGAAGCTTTCTTT. It yields the protein CAGRTGLNTEAFF.